This record looks at one TCR beta chain sequence and its context. What it recognizes is unknown. Alongside CTLA-4 blockade with ipilimumab, patients with chemo-refractory metastatic non-small-cell lung cancer received focal radiation. From germline, CDR1 is SGHNT and CDR2 YYREEE (reference sequence). The ends lost 3 bases at V and 9 bases at J; junction bases unmatched: 9. The CDR3 runs 15 residues. The data are from a study of radiotherapy plus CTLA-4 blockade in lung cancer. Study findings and constraints: Blood TCR clones of tumor origin expanded after radiotherapy plus ipilimumab. The best prediction of response reportedly came from early blood T cell clone dynamics, with interferon-beta.

Clones were read by immunoSEQ multiplex PCR, and TCRdb kept only the in-frame ones, dropping some. The data show 20,000 to 25,000 clones, 65% to 85% seen once. This receptor was taken from a human donor with non-small cell lung cancer who had stable disease on radiotherapy plus ipilimumab. Here the sequenced sample was peripheral blood, taken from a patient treated with radiotherapy plus ipilimumab. This chain joins TRBV5-4 and TRBJ2-1; 10 bases match TRBD2. The CDR3 bases are TGTGCCAGCAGCTCACCTAGCGGGAGAATCCGTGAGCAGTTCTTC. This codes for CASSSPSGRIREQFF.